This TCR beta chain was profiled in a study of T cells in Graves' hyperthyroidism and ophthalmopathy. The germline V gene encodes CDR1 LNHDA and CDR2 SQIVND (reference sequence). The CDR3 runs to 14 residues. V was shortened by 3 bases and J by 4 bases, with 12 bases between the two germline ends. TCR beta CDR3 regions were amplified from RNA transcripts. With the HTBI primer set, the TCR CDR3 went through a first round of RT-PCR. TCRdb ran MiXCR on the multiplex PCR reads and lists one entry per CDR3 protein. The sample has about 360,000 distinct CDR3 sequences; over 10% are singletons. The V and J genes are TRBV19 and TRBJ1-1, with D unresolved. Source material: blood. The source of this sequence is a woman in her late teens or twenties with Graves' hyperthyroidism. This chain's CDR3 is CASSIGSPGTEAFF. CDR3 bases: TGTGCCAGTAGTATCGGCAGTCCAGGCACTGAAGCTTTCTTT.